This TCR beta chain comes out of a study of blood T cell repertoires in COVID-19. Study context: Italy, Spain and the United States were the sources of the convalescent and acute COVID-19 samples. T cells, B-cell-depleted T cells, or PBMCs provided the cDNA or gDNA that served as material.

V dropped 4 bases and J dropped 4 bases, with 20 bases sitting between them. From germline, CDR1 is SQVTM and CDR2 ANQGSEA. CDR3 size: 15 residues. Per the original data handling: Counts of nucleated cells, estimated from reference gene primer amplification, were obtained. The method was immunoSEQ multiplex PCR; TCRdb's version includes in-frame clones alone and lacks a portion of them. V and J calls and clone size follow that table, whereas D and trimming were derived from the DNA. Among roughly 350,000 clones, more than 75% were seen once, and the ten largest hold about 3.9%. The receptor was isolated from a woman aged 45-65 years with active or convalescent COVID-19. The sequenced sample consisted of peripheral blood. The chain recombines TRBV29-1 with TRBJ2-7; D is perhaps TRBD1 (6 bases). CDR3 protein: CSVGGPGRGSYEQYF. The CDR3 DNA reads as TGCAGCGTTGGGGGACCGGGCAGGGGATCGTACGAGCAGTACTTC.